This is a list of T cell receptor beta chains from one sample in a study of T-cell reconstitution after alpha-beta-depleted transplantation in children. TCRdb used MiXCR to reprocess the PCR reads, holding one entry per CDR3 protein. The sample holds 610,000 or so distinct CDR3 sequences; around 27% are singletons and the top ten take less than 40%. This specimen was PBMCs, taken before TCRalphabeta/CD19-depleted stem cell transplant. The receptors here all came from a boy less than two years old with Wiskott-Aldrich syndrome, due to receive a stem cell transplant. Both conserved end residues are part of each CDR3. The order of the fields is clone size, J gene, V gene, D gene, CDR3 DNA, CDR3 protein. D genes are given only for firm matches. Rows give clone size only sometimes, using once, few, many, or a class for an expanded clone.

NA	TRBJ2-7	TRBV5-1	NA	TGCGCCAGCAGCCCGGCGACAGGAGCCTACGAGCAGTACTTC	CASSPATGAYEQYF
NA	TRBJ2-5	TRBV27	NA	TGTGCCAGCAGTCCCGACCCAAGGTCCCCAGAGACCCAGTACTTC	CASSPDPRSPETQYF
NA	TRBJ1-4	TRBV12-3/TRBV12-4	NA	TGTGCCAGCAGTTTAGTTGGGGACCCAGGGAATGAAAAACTGTTTTTT	CASSLVGDPGNEKLFF
NA	TRBJ2-5	TRBV5-1	NA	TGCGCCAGCAAAAACAGGGGAGGGAAAGAGACCCAGTACTTC	CASKNRGGKETQYF
NA	TRBJ2-2	TRBV12-3/TRBV12-4	NA	TGTGCCAGCAGTTCCAACAGGGTTTCGGGTGCGAACACCGGGGAGCTGTTTTTT	CASSSNRVSGANTGELFF
once	TRBJ2-7	TRBV12-3/TRBV12-4	TRBD2	TGTGCCAGCAGCCCAAAAGCGGGAGGTACCTACGAGCAGTACTTC	CASSPKAGGTYEQYF
NA	TRBJ2-1	TRBV6-2/TRBV6-3	NA	TGTGCCAGCAGTTACAGGCCCGTTGTGGGCAATGAGCAGTTCTTC	CASSYRPVVGNEQFF
NA	TRBJ2-7	TRBV20-1	NA	TGCAGTGCCCCAGAAACAGGCTCAGCCTACGAGCAGTACTTC	CSAPETGSAYEQYF
NA	TRBJ1-2	TRBV24-1	NA	TGTGCCACCAGTCCGGGTCCTTTTGGAGGCTACACCTTC	CATSPGPFGGYTF
NA	TRBJ2-3	TRBV4-1	TRBD2	TGCGCCAGCAGACCCCGGGTAGCGGGAAGCACAGATACGCAGTATTTT	CASRPRVAGSTDTQYF
NA	TRBJ1-1	TRBV20-1	NA	TGCAGTGCTAGTTCGGGGGCCAACACTGAAGCTTTCTTT	CSASSGANTEAFF
NA	TRBJ1-5	TRBV7-2	NA	TGTGCCAACAGCTTAGGAGGGAATCAGCCCCAGCATTTT	CANSLGGNQPQHF
NA	TRBJ2-5	TRBV20-1	TRBD2	TGCAGTGCTAGAGAGGGGACTAGCGGGAGGAGGGAGACCCAGTACTTC	CSAREGTSGRRETQYF
few	TRBJ2-7	TRBV3-1	NA	TGTGCCAGCAGCCCCGGGACCCTACCTTACGAGCAGTACTTC	CASSPGTLPYEQYF
few	TRBJ2-5	TRBV7-2	NA	TGTGCCAGCAGCTTAATGTCGGAACAAGAGACCCAGTACTTC	CASSLMSEQETQYF
few	TRBJ1-2	TRBV6-5	TRBD1	TGTGCCAGCAGTCACGGAACGACAGGGCTTGGCTACACCTTC	CASSHGTTGLGYTF
NA	TRBJ2-7	TRBV20-1	TRBD1	TGCAGTGCAAGGGACAGATTAACTCAGAGCTCCTACGAGCAGTACTTC	CSARDRLTQSSYEQYF
NA	TRBJ2-2	TRBV5-1	TRBD1	TGCGCCAGCAGCTTATTGAGCCGGACAGGTCCCGCCGGGGAGCTGTTTTTT	CASSLLSRTGPAGELFF
NA	TRBJ2-2	TRBV10-3	NA	TGTGCCATCAGTGAGGGGAGGAACACCGGGGAGCTGTTTTTT	CAISEGRNTGELFF
NA	TRBJ2-5	TRBV24-1	NA	TGTGCCACCAGTGATTTGGGCGGTGGGGAGGAGACCCAGTACTTC	CATSDLGGGEETQYF
few	TRBJ2-1	TRBV5-1	NA	TGCGCCAGCAGCTTCAGGGGGGATTACTACAATGAGCAGTTCTTC	CASSFRGDYYNEQFF
NA	TRBJ2-1	TRBV10-3	TRBD2	TGTGCCATCAGAAGTTCTAGCGGGAGTTGGATTGAGCAGTTCTTC	CAIRSSSGSWIEQFF
NA	TRBJ1-2	TRBV5-1	TRBD1	TGCGCCAGCAGCCCGGACAGGGGATTAAACTATGGCTACACCTTC	CASSPDRGLNYGYTF
NA	TRBJ2-1	TRBV20-1	NA	TGCAGTCCAACCCGGACTGCCTACAATGAGCAGTTCTTC	CSPTRTAYNEQFF
few	TRBJ2-3	TRBV20-1	TRBD2	TGCAGTGCTAGAGATATAGCGGGAGGGCGGGATACGCAGTATTTT	CSARDIAGGRDTQYF
NA	TRBJ2-7	TRBV20-1	NA	TGCAGTGCTGTCCCGGTTCAGAGTCCCCACGAGCAGTACTTC	CSAVPVQSPHEQYF
few	TRBJ2-1	TRBV5-1	NA	TGCGCCAGCAGCTTGGCCGAGGGTGAGCAGTTCTTC	CASSLAEGEQFF
few	TRBJ2-1	TRBV20-1	TRBD2	TGCAGTGCTAGCATACTAGCGGGAGGCCTTTACAATGAGCAGTTCTTC	CSASILAGGLYNEQFF
NA	TRBJ1-2	TRBV10-3	NA	TGTGCCATCAGTTCCGACACTTATGGCTACACCTTC	CAISSDTYGYTF
NA	TRBJ2-5	TRBV7-2	NA	TGTGCCAGCAGCTTAACACGAGACCAAGAGACCCAGTACTTC	CASSLTRDQETQYF
NA	TRBJ2-7	TRBV6-6	NA	TGTGCCAGCAGTTACTGGACAGACTACGAGCAGTACTTC	CASSYWTDYEQYF
NA	TRBJ1-4	TRBV7-6	NA	TGTGCCAGCAGCTTAGCGCCTGCCACTAATGAAAAACTGTTTTTT	CASSLAPATNEKLFF
NA	TRBJ2-5	TRBV20-1	TRBD2	TGCAGTGCTAGAGGCGCGGGAGTCTGGGAGACCCAGTACTTC	CSARGAGVWETQYF
NA	TRBJ1-1	TRBV7-9	NA	TGTGCCAGCAGCTTAGCCAAGGGTCGTACTGAAGCTTTCTTT	CASSLAKGRTEAFF
NA	TRBJ1-2	TRBV29-1	NA	TGCAGCGTTGATTGGGGGCTGAGTGGCTACACCTTC	CSVDWGLSGYTF
many	TRBJ1-1	TRBV6-1	NA	TGTGCCAGCAGCCGACAGGAGAACACTGAAGCTTTCTTT	CASSRQENTEAFF
many	TRBJ1-4	TRBV28	TRBD1	TGTGCCAGCTCACTCCGGACAGGGGGTGAAAAACTGTTTTTT	CASSLRTGGEKLFF
NA	TRBJ2-1	TRBV5-1	TRBD2	TGCGCCAGCAGCCCCCGGACTAGCGGGAGTCCTGAGCAGTTCTTC	CASSPRTSGSPEQFF
NA	TRBJ2-3	TRBV10-3	TRBD2	TGTGCCATCAGTGAGTCCCTAGCGGTTACAGATACGCAGTATTTT	CAISESLAVTDTQYF
NA	TRBJ1-1	TRBV15	NA	TGTGCCACCAGCCCTGAGGGTCCCCGGATGAACACTGAAGCTTTCTTT	CATSPEGPRMNTEAFF
few	TRBJ2-5	TRBV5-1	NA	TGCGCCAGCAAGGGGAGCGTGGCAGTCCAAGAGACCCAGTACTTC	CASKGSVAVQETQYF
NA	TRBJ2-4	TRBV9	TRBD1	TGTGCCAGCAGCGTAGAGGGGGCGCGTGGGGACATTCAGTACTTC	CASSVEGARGDIQYF
few	TRBJ1-1	TRBV12-3/TRBV12-4	NA	TGTGCCAGCAGTTTATCCGGCACTGAAGCTTTCTTT	CASSLSGTEAFF
few	TRBJ2-1	TRBV12-3/TRBV12-4	TRBD1	TGTGCCAGCAGGGAATTGACAGGGCCTAGTGAGCAGTTCTTC	CASRELTGPSEQFF
NA	TRBJ2-7	TRBV28	TRBD1	TGTGCCAGCAGTTGGACAGGGGTCGGCTACGAGCAGTACTTC	CASSWTGVGYEQYF
NA	TRBJ1-2	TRBV10-3	NA	TGTGCCATCAGGGAGACAGCTAACTATGGCTACACCTTC	CAIRETANYGYTF
NA	TRBJ2-5	TRBV5-1	TRBD2	TGCGCCAGCAGCTTGCGCGGGAGGGCAGAGACCCAGTACTTC	CASSLRGRAETQYF
NA	TRBJ1-6	TRBV6-5	NA	TGTGCCAGCAGTTACGGGGGGAGCTACGGGAATTCACCCCTCCACTTT	CASSYGGSYGNSPLHF
few	TRBJ1-1	TRBV5-1	TRBD1	TGCGCCAGCAGTAGAGGGGACAGGGGGAACACTGAAGCTTTCTTT	CASSRGDRGNTEAFF